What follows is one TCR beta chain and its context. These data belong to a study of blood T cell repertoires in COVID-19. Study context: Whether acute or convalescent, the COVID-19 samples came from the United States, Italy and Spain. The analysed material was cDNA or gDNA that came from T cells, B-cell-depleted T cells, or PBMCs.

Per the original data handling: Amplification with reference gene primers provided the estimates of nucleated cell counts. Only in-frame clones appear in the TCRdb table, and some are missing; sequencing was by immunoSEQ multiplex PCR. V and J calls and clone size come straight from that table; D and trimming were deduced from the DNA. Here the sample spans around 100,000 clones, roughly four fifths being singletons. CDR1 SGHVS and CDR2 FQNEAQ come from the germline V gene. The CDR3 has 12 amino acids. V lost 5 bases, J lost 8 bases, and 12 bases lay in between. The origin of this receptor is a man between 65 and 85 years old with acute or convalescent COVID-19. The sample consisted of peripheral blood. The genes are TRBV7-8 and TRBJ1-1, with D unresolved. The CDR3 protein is CASSIGGPEAFF. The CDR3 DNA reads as TGTGCCAGCAGCATCGGTGGGCCAGAAGCTTTCTTT.